This T cell receptor beta chain was captured by sequencing in a study of cytomegalovirus exposure and HLA in healthy donors. Donors were drawn from the approximately 120-subject validation cohort, separate from the roughly 700-subject first cohort. The CDR3 length is 15 residues. Germline assignment: CDR1 MNHEY and CDR2 SVGAGI. V lost 9 bases, J lost 4 bases, and 6 bases stayed unmatched. On this clone: Its antigen is not identified.

Study-level results: In the 95 to 150 validation repertoires, approximately 94% of cluster scores exceeded 0, per a later analysis. The study flagged roughly 160 TCR beta chains as cytomegalovirus-associated.

Data came from immunoSEQ multiplex PCR; TCRdb stores just in-frame clones and leaves some out. The sample includes around 61,000 clones, 85% to 95% of them seen just once. The chain employs TRBV6-5 and TRBJ2-3, with TRBD2 identical over 14 bases. The sequenced sample consisted of PBMCs. The receptor was isolated from a man in his late teens or twenties in good health and CMV-seropositive. CDR3 residues: CASRTSGGLADTQYF. DNA of the CDR3: TGTGCCAGTAGGACTAGCGGGGGGCTCGCAGATACGCAGTATTTT.